One sample yielded the 30 T cell receptor beta chains listed below, sequenced in a study of technical replicates of blood from a few donors. Here immunoSEQ multiplex PCR was the method, and the copy in TCRdb shows in-frame clones only, minus some. The sample has about 70,000 clones; approximately 96% are singletons. The sequenced sample consisted of T cells isolated from PBMCs. The receptors shown here come from a human donor in good health.

The chain joins TRBV19 to TRBJ1-1; D is possibly TRBD1 (5 bases). Trimming took 5 bases from V and 4 from J, leaving 8 bases between them. The CDR3 is 12 amino acids. CDR1 is LNHDA and CDR2 is SQIVND in the germline V gene (reference sequence). CDR3 DNA: TGTGCCAGTAGTCAAGGGGTCACTGAAGCTTTCTTT. It specifies CASSQGVTEAFF.

The rearrangement links TRBV6-5 to TRBJ1-4; TRBD1 aligns across 7 bases. Germline CDR1 and CDR2: MNHEY and SVGAGI. V lost 2 bases to trimming and J lost 4 bases; unmatched junction nucleotides: 4. CDR3 size: 15 residues. The CDR3: CASSYARQGNEKLFF. DNA for the CDR3: TGTGCCAGCAGTTACGCCCGACAGGGTAATGAAAAACTGTTTTTT.

The chain links TRBV7-9 to TRBJ2-5; a weak D match, TRBD2 (6 bases). Germline assignment: CDR1 SEHNR and CDR2 FQNEAQ (reference sequence). Trimming stripped 4 bases from V and 3 bases from J, with 12 bases between. The length of the CDR3 is 14 residues. The chain's CDR3 is CASSSWAGKETQYF. CDR3 bases: TGTGCCAGCAGCTCCTGGGCGGGGAAAGAGACCCAGTACTTC.

This chain connects TRBV5-4 to TRBJ2-3; 7 bases are shared with TRBD2. Per the germline V gene, CDR1 is SGHNT and CDR2 is YYREEE (reference sequence). This CDR3 region has 16 residues. V was pared by 1 base and J by 2 bases, with 7 bases of the junction left unmatched. CDR3 protein: CASSLIGGGPTDTQYF. The DNA of the CDR3 is TGTGCCAGCAGCTTGATTGGCGGGGGACCCACAGATACGCAGTATTTT.

V usage is TRBV29-1 and J usage is TRBJ1-2; 7 bases are shared with TRBD1. In germline, CDR1 is SQVTM, CDR2 ANQGSEA. CDR3 size: 13 residues. Germline trimming cut 3 bases from V and 4 bases from J; bases unmatched to any gene: 5. The CDR3 region is CSVEGQQGYGYTF. In DNA form, the CDR3 reads TGCAGCGTTGAGGGACAGCAGGGCTATGGCTACACCTTC. The complete variable domain, with remaining parts taken from reference TRBV29-1 and TRBJ1-2, reads SAVISQKPSRDICQRGTSLTIQCQVDSQVTMMFWYRQQPGQSLTLIATANQGSEATYESGFVIDKFPISRPNLTFSTLTVSNMSPEDSSIYLCSVEGQQGYGYTFGSGTRLTVV.

The chain recombines TRBV2 with TRBJ1-5; maybe TRBD1 (6 bases). CDR1 SNHLY and CDR2 FYNNEI come from the germline V gene. CDR3 size: 14 residues. The V end lost 8 bases, the J end lost 11 bases, and 22 bases lay between the germline ends. The DNA of the CDR3 is TGTGCCAGCTCTCTTGGGCCAGGGGTGGAGGCCCAGCATTTT. This codes for CASSLGPGVEAQHF. Complete variable domain (other parts from reference TRBV2 and TRBJ1-5): EPEVTQTPSHQVTQMGQEVILRCVPISNHLYFYWYRQILGQKVEFLVSFYNNEISEKSEIFDDQFSVERPDGSNFTLKIRSTKLEDSAMYFCASSLGPGVEAQHFGDGTRLSIL.

The rearrangement uses TRBV7-2 and TRBJ2-7; D perhaps matches TRBD2 (5 bases). CDR1 is SGHTA, CDR2 FQGNSA, per germline. The CDR3 contains 17 residues. Trimming shortened V by 3 bases and J by 1 base, and 19 bases separated the two germline ends. This chain's CDR3 is CASSFDRVGGSSYEQYF. In nucleotides, the CDR3 is TGTGCCAGCAGCTTCGATAGGGTTGGCGGGTCATCCTACGAGCAGTACTTC.

The rearrangement links TRBV5-1 to TRBJ2-3; the D is unclear. V was pared by 4 bases and J by 6 bases, with 18 bases between. The CDR3 covers 15 residues. Per the germline V gene, CDR1 is SGHRS and CDR2 is YFSETQ. In nucleotides, the CDR3 is TGCGCCAGCAGCGTAGTTGGGTCCCCGAGGGATACGCAGTATTTT. Amino acid sequence: CASSVVGSPRDTQYF. The full variable domain, in which reference TRBV5-1 and TRBJ2-3 provide the parts outside the CDR3, is KAGVTQTPRYLIKTRGQQVTLSCSPISGHRSVSWYQQTPGQGLQFLFEYFSETQRNKGNFPGRFSGRQFSNSRSEMNVSTLELGDSALYLCASSVVGSPRDTQYFGPGTRLTVL.

This chain uses TRBV19 with TRBJ2-7; 10 bases match TRBD1. V trimming: 6 bases; J trimming: 3 bases; junction bases outside the gene matches: 5. The CDR3 length is 14 residues. Germline lookup yields CDR1 LNHDA and CDR2 SQIVND (reference sequence). The CDR3 DNA reads TGTGCCAGTAGATTCGGACAGGGGGGCTACGAGCAGTACTTC. Translating it yields CASRFGQGGYEQYF.

This sequence joins TRBV28 and TRBJ1-5, with D uncertain. V was shortened by 5 bases and J by 7 bases, with 6 bases between the two germline ends. This CDR3 is built from 11 residues. CDR1 is MDHEN and CDR2 is SYDVKM in the germline V gene. The CDR3 coding sequence is TGTGCCAGCAGTCATCAACAGCCCCAGCATTTT. Translation: CASSHQQPQHF.

The V and J genes are TRBV5-4 and TRBJ2-5; possible D gene TRBD2, 6 bases. Germline V gene sequence: CDR1 SGHNT, CDR2 YYREEE (reference sequence). Trimming left V 4 bases short and J 0 bases short, with 10 bases between. The CDR3 is made up of 14 amino acids. The DNA for the CDR3 is TGTGCCAGCAGCGCGCCGGGGGACCAAGAGACCCAGTACTTC. Translated: CASSAPGDQETQYF.

The chain has TRBV5-4 and TRBJ2-3, with 10 bases lining up with TRBD2. The CDR3 covers 15 residues. The ends lost 4 bases at V and 11 bases at J; junction bases unmatched: 13. Germline CDR1 SGHNT, CDR2 YYREEE (reference sequence). CDR3 sequence (DNA): TGTGCCAGCAGCCTTAGCGGGGGGCGGAGTTATGGGCAGTATTTT. Translating gives CASSLSGGRSYGQYF.

The J gene is TRBJ2-7, the V gene TRBV7-9; 12 bases match TRBD2. The germline V gene encodes CDR1 SEHNR and CDR2 FQNEAQ (reference sequence). This CDR3 contains 14 residues. V lost 5 bases and J lost 5; bases outside the gene matches: 4. CDR3 protein: CASSPSGRADEQYF. The CDR3 DNA follows: TGTGCCAGCAGCCCTAGCGGGAGGGCCGACGAGCAGTACTTC.

The V gene is TRBV2, the J gene TRBJ2-3; no clear D gene. CDR1 is SNHLY and CDR2 is FYNNEI in the germline V gene. Trimming took 7 bases from V and 0 from J, leaving 17 bases between them. This CDR3 is built from 16 residues. CDR3 sequence: CASTPLQAPSTDTQYF. Here the CDR3 DNA reads TGTGCCAGCACCCCGCTTCAGGCGCCTAGCACAGATACGCAGTATTTT.

This CDR3 is CASSPGVQETQYF. The DNA of the CDR3 is TGCGCCAGCAGCCCCGGGGTACAAGAGACCCAGTACTTC. The V and J genes are TRBV5-1 and TRBJ2-5, with a weak D call TRBD2 (5 bases). Trimming cost V 4 bases and J 2 bases, with 9 bases left between them. The CDR3 has 13 residues. Per the germline V gene, CDR1 is SGHRS and CDR2 is YFSETQ.

This rearrangement joins TRBV19 to TRBJ2-7; 11 bases line up with TRBD1. The germline gives CDR1 LNHDA, CDR2 SQIVND (reference sequence). The CDR3 sequence is 15 residues long. With V trimmed by 5 bases and J by 3 bases, 6 bases remained unmatched. The CDR3 DNA is TGTGCCAGTAGTGCAGGGACAGGGGGATTCTACGAGCAGTACTTC. Translation gives CASSAGTGGFYEQYF.

This chain uses TRBV9 with TRBJ1-1, with 10 bases matching TRBD1. The V gene end was trimmed by 0 bases and the J gene end by 7 bases; junction bases not matched to a gene: 6. This CDR3 has 15 residues. The germline gives CDR1 SGDLS, CDR2 YYNGEE. The CDR3 DNA is TGTGCCAGCAGCGTAGCTTCCCGGACAGGGGGTGAAGCTTTCTTT. This translates into CASSVASRTGGEAFF.

The chain uses TRBV2 and TRBJ2-3; 8 bases match TRBD1. Germline CDR1 SNHLY, CDR2 FYNNEI. J gave up 2 bases and V 11 bases, and 9 bases lay outside the gene matches. The CDR3 consists of 14 residues. The CDR3 DNA is TGTGCCTCCTACAGGGGGTTGGTCACAGATACGCAGTATTTT. It codes for CASYRGLVTDTQYF. The full variable domain, in which reference TRBV2 and TRBJ2-3 provide the parts outside the CDR3, is EPEVTQTPSHQVTQMGQEVILRCVPISNHLYFYWYRQILGQKVEFLVSFYNNEISEKSEIFDDQFSVERPDGSNFTLKIRSTKLEDSAMYFCASYRGLVTDTQYFGPGTRLTVL.

Only a few counts were recorded for this clone. The chain employs TRBV19 and TRBJ2-3, with TRBD1 identical over 10 bases. This CDR3 contains 14 residues. CDR1 LNHDA and CDR2 SQIVND come from the germline V gene (reference sequence). J gave up 5 bases and V 1 base, and 0 bases lay outside the gene matches. The chain's CDR3 is CASSIGTGGDTQYF. In DNA, the CDR3 is TGTGCCAGTAGTATAGGGACAGGGGGAGATACGCAGTATTTT.

The rearrangement joins TRBV28 to TRBJ1-5, with D unresolved. The CDR3 is 16 residues long. The germline gives CDR1 MDHEN, CDR2 SYDVKM. V gave up 2 bases and J gave up 0 bases, with 11 bases separating them. Written as DNA, the CDR3 is TGTGCCAGCAGTTTAATTAGGCGGGGTAGCAATCAGCCCCAGCATTTT. It yields the protein CASSLIRRGSNQPQHF.

The chain joins TRBV14 to TRBJ1-2, with D perhaps TRBD1 (6 bases). Germline CDR1 reads SGHDN; CDR2 reads FVKESK. The germline V and J ends were trimmed by 1 base and 4 bases, with 19 bases remaining between them. The CDR3 runs 17 residues. The CDR3 region is CASSQGQKRGATYGYTF. As DNA, the CDR3 is TGTGCCAGCAGCCAAGGGCAGAAACGGGGGGCGACCTATGGCTACACCTTC.

The chain has TRBV11-3 and TRBJ2-1; perhaps TRBD1 as D (6 bases). V was cut by 1 base and J by 0 bases, with 19 bases left in between. The length of the CDR3 is 19 residues. CDR1 and CDR2 from the germline V gene are SGHNT and YENEEA. CDR3 bases: TGTGCCAGCAGCTTAGGTTGGCAAGGGGGAGAAAGCTCCTACAATGAGCAGTTCTTC. Translating it yields CASSLGWQGGESSYNEQFF.

This chain connects TRBV2 to TRBJ2-7; the match to TRBD1 covers 11 bases. V trimming: 5 bases; J trimming: 3 bases; junction bases outside the gene matches: 3. The germline V gene has CDR1 SNHLY and CDR2 FYNNEI. The CDR3 spans 14 residues. CDR3: CASSPGTGGYEQYF. The CDR3 DNA reads TGTGCCAGCAGTCCTGGGACAGGGGGCTACGAGCAGTACTTC. The whole variable domain, filled in from reference TRBV2 and TRBJ2-7, reads EPEVTQTPSHQVTQMGQEVILRCVPISNHLYFYWYRQILGQKVEFLVSFYNNEISEKSEIFDDQFSVERPDGSNFTLKIRSTKLEDSAMYFCASSPGTGGYEQYFGPGTRLTVT.

This clone was seen once. The chain joins TRBV6-5 to TRBJ2-7; the match to TRBD2 covers 9 bases. Germline loops: CDR1 MNHEY, CDR2 SVGAGI. V was clipped by 5 bases and J by 6 bases; unmatched bases: 11. CDR3 size: 15 residues. In DNA form, the CDR3 reads TGTGCCAGCAGTATGGTCCTAGCGGGACGAGGCGAGCAGTACTTC. Translation gives CASSMVLAGRGEQYF.

The gene calls are TRBV27 and TRBJ2-1; 14 bases are shared with TRBD2. The germline V gene encodes CDR1 MNHEY and CDR2 SMNVEV (reference sequence). The CDR3 sequence is 19 residues long. Trimming at V came to 5 bases and at J to 0 bases, leaving 9 bases not matched to a gene. The CDR3 DNA sequence: TGTGCCAGCAGTCCGGGACTAGCGGGAGACTCGAGCTCCTACAATGAGCAGTTCTTC. Translating gives CASSPGLAGDSSSYNEQFF.

The V call is TRBV7-2, the J call TRBJ1-6; D is unclear. From germline, CDR1 is SGHTA and CDR2 FQGNSA. This CDR3 spans 10 amino acids. V was clipped by 5 bases and J by 14 bases, with 7 bases between them. The CDR3 spells CASSNQALHF. CDR3 in DNA: TGTGCCAGCAGCAATCAGGCCCTCCACTTT.

V is TRBV2 and J is TRBJ2-7; 7 nucleotides match TRBD1. From germline, CDR1 is SNHLY and CDR2 FYNNEI. The CDR3 extends over 15 amino acids. The J segment lost 3 bases and the V segment lost 8 bases, leaving 13 bases of the junction unmatched. In DNA, the CDR3 is TGTGCCAGCCGAAGAGAACAGGGGCCGAACTACGAGCAGTACTTC. As protein: CASRREQGPNYEQYF.

The gene calls are TRBV7-2 and TRBJ1-2, with D tentatively TRBD1 (6 bases). Germline CDR1 reads SGHTA; CDR2 reads FQGNSA. The CDR3 loop spans 15 amino acids. The V end lost 7 bases, the J end lost 11 bases, and 26 bases lay between the germline ends. DNA of the CDR3: TGTGCCAGCAACCCAGTGGGGGGGCTGGGTGTTGGGTACACCTTC. Encoded protein: CASNPVGGLGVGYTF.

V is TRBV29-1 and J is TRBJ2-2; 9 bases map to TRBD1. CDR3 length: 15 amino acids. Germline V gene data show CDR1 as SQVTM and CDR2 as ANQGSEA. V shed 7 bases, J shed 4 bases, and the junction held 10 bases outside the gene matches. The CDR3 reads CSAYNRDRATGELFF. Here the CDR3 DNA reads TGCAGCGCCTACAACCGGGACAGGGCCACCGGGGAGCTGTTTTTT.

This chain links TRBV5-1 with TRBJ1-1; possible D gene TRBD1, 5 bases. V dropped 4 bases and J dropped 0 bases, with 10 bases sitting between them. The V gene's germline CDR1 is SGHRS and CDR2 YFSETQ. The CDR3 covers 14 residues. The CDR3: CASSLGEVNTEAFF. The CDR3 DNA reads as TGCGCCAGCAGCCTAGGGGAGGTGAACACTGAAGCTTTCTTT.